The T cell receptor beta chain described here comes from a study of blood T cell repertoires in COVID-19. As for the study in general: PBMCs, B-cell-depleted T cells, or T cells were the source of the cDNA or gDNA that made up the material.

The V gene end was trimmed by 0 bases and the J gene end by 4 bases; junction bases not matched to a gene: 7. In germline, CDR1 is LGHNT, CDR2 FRNRAP. This CDR3 has 17 amino acids. Sequencing was performed with immunoSEQ multiplex PCR; in TCRdb, only in-frame clones are kept and a portion is missing. In the table there are about 140,000 clones, roughly four fifths of which are singletons. The chain is built from TRBV12-5 and TRBJ2-1; 9 nucleotides align to TRBD2. Sequencing input: peripheral blood. The clonotype was recovered from a woman between 55 and 75 years old with acute or convalescent COVID-19. CDR3 amino acids: CASGLVHPTSGYNEQFF. In nucleotides, the CDR3 is TGTGCTAGTGGTTTGGTACACCCCACTAGCGGGTACAATGAGCAGTTCTTC.